This T cell receptor beta chain was captured in a study of shared clonotypes between healthy human individuals. Study-level points and caveats: Owing to a small donor count, the genetic and exposure-history diversity represented was limited.

Repertoires were generated with immunoSEQ multiplex PCR, while TCRdb's copy carries only in-frame clones and drops some. The sample gives about 2.1 million clones, over 85% of which show up once; more than 1.5% is in the top ten. Naive CD8 cells were CD45RO-negative, positively selected for CCR7, excluding terminally differentiated effector memory CD45RA+ cells. Nashville, Tennessee was home to all donors, each a Caucasian adult. The germline CDR1 and CDR2 sequences are SEHNR and FQNEAQ (reference sequence). V shed 5 bases, J shed 5 bases, and the junction held 9 bases outside the gene matches. This CDR3 is 16 amino acids long. About this clone: The antigen remains undetermined.

The sample taken for sequencing was naive CD8+ T cells from PBMCs. This receptor was obtained from a man between 18 and 29 years old in good health. Some clones in this sample may be carry-over from other donors' samples. The chain recombines TRBV7-9 with TRBJ2-1; 10 bases fit TRBD1. CDR3 protein: CASSRAVGTGDNEQFF. CDR3 nucleotides: TGTGCCAGCAGCCGAGCCGTCGGGACAGGGGACAATGAGCAGTTCTTC.